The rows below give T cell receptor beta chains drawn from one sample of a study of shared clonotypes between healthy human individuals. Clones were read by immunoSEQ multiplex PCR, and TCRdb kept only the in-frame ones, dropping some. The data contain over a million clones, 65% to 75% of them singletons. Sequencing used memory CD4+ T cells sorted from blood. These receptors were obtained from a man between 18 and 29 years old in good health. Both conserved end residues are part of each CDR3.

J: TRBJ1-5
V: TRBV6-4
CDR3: CASSVKEPQHF

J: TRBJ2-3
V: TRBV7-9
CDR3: CASSLVGVDTDTQYF

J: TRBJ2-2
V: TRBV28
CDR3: CASREQGPNTGELFF

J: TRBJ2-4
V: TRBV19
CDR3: CASSGTVAKNIQYF

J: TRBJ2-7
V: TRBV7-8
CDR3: CASSLSGGGYEQYF

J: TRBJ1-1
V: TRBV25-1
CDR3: CASSGAKAINTEAFF

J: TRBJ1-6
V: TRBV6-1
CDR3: CATEGGIGSPLHF

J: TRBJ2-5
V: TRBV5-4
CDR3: CASQLGGVGETQYF

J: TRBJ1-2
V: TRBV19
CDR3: CASSSTNKYGYTF

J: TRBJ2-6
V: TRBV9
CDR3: CASSVDFGNSGANVLTF

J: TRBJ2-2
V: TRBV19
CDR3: CASSGIRGPTGELFF

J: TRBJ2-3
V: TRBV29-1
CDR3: CSVPVLSTDTQYF

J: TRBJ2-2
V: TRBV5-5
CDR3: CASSLGPNTGELFF

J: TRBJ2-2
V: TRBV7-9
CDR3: CASSQGQGANTGELFF

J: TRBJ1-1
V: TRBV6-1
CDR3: CASSPPAGGGTEAFF

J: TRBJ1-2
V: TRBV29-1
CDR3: CSVGDRGNGYTF

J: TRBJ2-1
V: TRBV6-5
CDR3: CASSYSPGNEQFF

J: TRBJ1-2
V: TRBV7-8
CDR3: CASSLDGSSNYGYTF